Listed here are 22 T cell receptor beta chains from one sample, sequenced in a study of blood T cell repertoires in COVID-19 (dated by TCRdb to 2018 to 2021). Library preparation was by the immunoSEQ multiplex PCR assay. TCRdb's version of the immuneACCESS table is confined to in-frame rearrangements and falls short of the full clone set. An unresolved V gene accounts for under half of the shortfall where checked; the remainder is of unknown origin. The sample includes approximately 51,000 clones, with approximately 90% observed a single time. The top ten constitute under 6% of the sample. The sample taken for sequencing was peripheral blood. The receptors were gathered from a middle-aged man with active COVID-19.

This clone was seen once. The chain recombines TRBV6-5 with TRBJ2-7; 7 bases match TRBD1. The CDR3 loop spans 14 amino acids. The germline V gene has CDR1 MNHEY and CDR2 SVGAGI. Trimming cost V 6 bases and J 1 base; bases outside gene matches: 6. In nucleotides, the CDR3 is TGTGCCAGCAGCGCTAGGGACAGTTCCTACGAGCAGTACTTC. It translates to CASSARDSSYEQYF.

V is TRBV5-4 and J is TRBJ2-5, with 12 bases identical to TRBD2. This CDR3 region has 14 residues. The germline V gene encodes CDR1 SGHNT and CDR2 YYREEE (reference sequence). The ends lost 5 bases at V and 9 bases at J; junction bases unmatched: 8. Here the CDR3 reads CASSQTSGSLSQYF. The CDR3 bases are TGTGCCAGCAGTCAGACTAGCGGGAGTCTGTCCCAGTACTTC. Full variable domain (outside the CDR3, taken from reference TRBV5-4 and TRBJ2-5): ETGVTQSPTHLIKTRGQQVTLRCSSQSGHNTVSWYQQALGQGPQFIFQYYREEENGRGNFPPRFSGLQFPNYSSELNVNALELDDSALYLCASSQTSGSLSQYFGPGTRLLVL.

This clone was counted a few times. The chain links TRBV7-9 to TRBJ2-7; the D gene is possibly TRBD1 (6 bases). Germline values: CDR1 SEHNR, CDR2 FQNEAQ (reference sequence). Trimming left V 2 bases short and J 6 bases short, with 14 bases between. The CDR3 extends over 14 amino acids. The CDR3 loop reads CASSLIRDTLEQYF. As DNA, the CDR3 is TGTGCCAGCAGCTTAATCCGGGACACCCTCGAGCAGTACTTC.

This chain joins TRBV11-3 and TRBJ2-1, with 8 bases matching TRBD2. Germline-derived CDR1 and CDR2 are SGHNT and YENEEA. V lost 5 bases, J lost 2 bases, and 8 bases stayed unmatched. The CDR3 consists of 16 residues. The CDR3 region is CASSRSAGGTYNEQFF. The CDR3 coding sequence is TGTGCCAGCAGCCGTAGCGCGGGAGGCACCTACAATGAGCAGTTCTTC.

The rearrangement links TRBV7-3 to TRBJ2-5; 7 positions match TRBD1. V dropped 3 bases and J dropped 2; count of bases not matched to a gene: 6. In germline, CDR1 is SGHTA, CDR2 FQGTGA. CDR3 length equals 15 residues. The CDR3 protein is CASSLTGIQQETQYF. In DNA form, the CDR3 reads TGTGCCAGCAGCTTGACAGGGATTCAACAAGAGACCCAGTACTTC. The full variable domain, its missing parts supplied by reference TRBV7-3 and TRBJ2-5, is GAGVSQTPSNKVTEKGKYVELRCDPISGHTALYWYRQSLGQGPEFLIYFQGTGAADDSGLPNDRFFAVRPEGSVSTLKIQRTERGDSAVYLCASSLTGIQQETQYFGPGTRLLVL.

The CDR3 DNA reads as TGCGCCAGCACTGCGGCACAGGGGGCAGTAGGCTACACCTTC. Protein product: CASTAAQGAVGYTF. The rearrangement uses TRBV5-1 and TRBJ1-2; TRBD1 matches 9 bases. Germline V lookup: CDR1 SGHRS, CDR2 YFSETQ. This CDR3 spans 14 amino acids. Germline trimming cut 6 bases from V and 8 bases from J; bases unmatched to any gene: 11.

The J gene is TRBJ2-2, the V gene TRBV5-1; a possible D gene is TRBD2 (6 bases). Germline V lookup: CDR1 SGHRS, CDR2 YFSETQ. The CDR3 is 17 residues long. V shed 6 bases and J shed 0 bases, with 18 bases lying between them. This CDR3 is CASKVERGGANTGELFF. The DNA of the CDR3 is TGCGCCAGCAAGGTAGAGAGGGGAGGAGCGAACACCGGGGAGCTGTTTTTT.

This clone was counted between two and nine times. The genes are TRBV2 and TRBJ2-3, with TRBD2 matching over 10 bases. The CDR3 is 16 residues long. Germline CDR1 is SNHLY and CDR2 is FYNNEI. V shed 4 bases and J 2 bases; nucleotides not matched to a gene: 6. CDR3 loop: CASSGGLAWYTDTQYF. The CDR3 DNA reads as TGTGCCAGCAGTGGGGGACTAGCGTGGTACACAGATACGCAGTATTTT. The full variable domain, completed using reference TRBV2 and TRBJ2-3, is EPEVTQTPSHQVTQMGQEVILRCVPISNHLYFYWYRQILGQKVEFLVSFYNNEISEKSEIFDDQFSVERPDGSNFTLKIRSTKLEDSAMYFCASSGGLAWYTDTQYFGPGTRLTVL.

The gene calls are TRBV6-6 and TRBJ2-7; a weak D match, TRBD1 (6 bases). The V end was cut by 4 bases, the J end by 12 bases, with 19 bases between. Germline V gene lookup returns CDR1 MNHNY and CDR2 SVGAGI (reference sequence). This CDR3 comprises 13 residues. The CDR3 loop reads CASSFTNRVLGYF. CDR3 bases: TGTGCCAGCAGTTTCACTAACAGGGTACTGGGGTACTTC.

The count of this clone is one. The rearrangement joins TRBV6-6 to TRBJ2-3; no reliable D call. Trimming left V 4 bases short and J 6 bases short, with 5 bases between. This CDR3 comprises 11 residues. The germline V gene has CDR1 MNHNY and CDR2 SVGAGI (reference sequence). CDR3 protein: CASSLRDTQYF. The CDR3 DNA is TGTGCCAGCAGTTTGCGCGATACGCAGTATTTT.

The chain recombines TRBV28 with TRBJ2-5; 14 nucleotides match TRBD2. V lost 3 bases to trimming and J lost 1 base; unmatched junction nucleotides: 13. Per germline, CDR1 MDHEN and CDR2 SYDVKM. CDR3 length: 20 amino acids. As DNA, the CDR3 is TGTGCCAGCAGTTTCTCCGGACTAGCGGGAGGTGACACCGGCCAAGAGACCCAGTACTTC. Residues: CASSFSGLAGGDTGQETQYF.

This clone was recorded a few times. V is TRBV18 and J is TRBJ1-2; a weak D match, TRBD1 (5 bases). This CDR3 has 13 amino acids. Trimming stripped 2 bases from V and 6 bases from J, with 10 bases between. Germline lookup yields CDR1 KGHSH and CDR2 LQKENI. The CDR3 nucleotides read TGTGCCAGCTCACCATCGGCGGGGGATGGCTACACCTTC. Translation gives CASSPSAGDGYTF.

The chain combines TRBV5-1 with TRBJ1-4, with a weak D call TRBD1 (5 bases). This CDR3 comprises 16 residues. V was cut by 2 bases and J by 5 bases, with 16 bases left in between. Germline lookup yields CDR1 SGHRS and CDR2 YFSETQ. In nucleotides, the CDR3 is TGCGCCAGCAGCTTCAGCCTCGGGGAGGGGAATGAAAAACTGTTTTTT. Encoded protein: CASSFSLGEGNEKLFF.

V gene TRBV6-4 combines with J gene TRBJ2-3; 9 bases line up with TRBD2. In germline, CDR1 is MRHNA, CDR2 SNTAGT. The CDR3 totals 15 residues. Trimming removed 4 bases from V and 0 bases from J; junction bases left unmatched: 2. The chain's CDR3 is CASSVTSGSTDTQYF. Written as DNA, the CDR3 is TGTGCCAGCAGTGTAACTAGCGGGAGCACAGATACGCAGTATTTT.

This clone was seen once. The chain uses TRBV5-8 and TRBJ2-1; 11 bases align to TRBD2. V shed 1 base, J shed 5 bases, and the junction held 8 bases outside the gene matches. The CDR3 extends over 17 amino acids. Germline V gene lookup returns CDR1 SGHTS and CDR2 YDEGEE. The CDR3, as DNA: TGTGCCAGCAGCTTGTCCTACGGGACTAGCGGCCACAATGAGCAGTTCTTC. This sequence encodes CASSLSYGTSGHNEQFF.

This chain connects TRBV28 to TRBJ1-4, with 8 bases fitting TRBD1. The length of the CDR3 is 18 residues. In germline, CDR1 is MDHEN, CDR2 SYDVKM. V gave up 3 bases and J gave up 8 bases; unmatched junction bases: 17. The CDR3 is CASSFAFSGQGGSEKLFF. CDR3 in DNA: TGTGCCAGCAGTTTCGCCTTTTCCGGACAGGGTGGAAGCGAAAAACTGTTTTTT.

V is TRBV7-6 and J is TRBJ2-1; 9 bases are a match to TRBD1. The CDR3 sequence is 15 residues long. Germline V gives CDR1 SGHVS, CDR2 FNYEAQ. Trimming cost V 5 bases and J 4 bases; bases outside gene matches: 6. In DNA, the CDR3 is TGTGCCAGCAGCGGGACAGGGCCGGGATACAATGAGCAGTTCTTC. Its protein is CASSGTGPGYNEQFF. The whole variable domain, remainder taken from reference TRBV7-6 and TRBJ2-1, is GAGVSQSPRYKVTKRGQDVALRCDPISGHVSLYWYRQALGQGPEFLTYFNYEAQQDKSGLPNDRFSAERPEGSISTLTIQRTEQRDSAMYRCASSGTGPGYNEQFFGPGTRLTVL.

V usage is TRBV3-1 (or the pseudogene TRBV3-2) and J usage is TRBJ1-6; D is unresolved. Trimming removed 1 base from V and 7 bases from J, with 5 bases in between. Germline lookup yields CDR1 LGHDT and CDR2 YNNKEL (reference sequence). The CDR3 covers 13 residues. CDR3 in amino acids: CASSQGLNSPLHF. DNA for the CDR3: TGTGCCAGCAGCCAAGGTCTCAATTCACCCCTCCACTTT.

This clone was observed a single time. V gene TRBV9 combines with J gene TRBJ2-2; 9 positions match TRBD2. CDR1 and CDR2 from the germline V gene are SGDLS and YYNGEE. The CDR3 covers 16 residues. V shed 3 bases and J 6 bases; nucleotides not matched to a gene: 9. As DNA, the CDR3 is TGTGCCAGCAGCGAGGCCGGGACTAGCTGGGCCGGGGAGCTGTTTTTT. It codes for CASSEAGTSWAGELFF.

The genes are TRBV5-6 and TRBJ1-6; tentatively, D is TRBD1 (5 bases). CDR3 length: 16 residues. From germline, CDR1 is SGHDT and CDR2 YYEEEE. Trimming removed 0 bases at V and 9 bases at J, with 16 bases between. The CDR3 sequence: CASSLDGGSYRSPLHF. In nucleotides, the CDR3 is TGTGCCAGCAGCTTGGACGGGGGTTCTTATCGTTCACCCCTCCACTTT.

This sequence joins TRBV18 and TRBJ2-1; 8 nucleotides align to TRBD2. CDR3 length: 15 amino acids. Germline V CDR1 and CDR2: KGHSH, LQKENI. Unmatched junction bases numbered 7, after V lost 5 bases and J lost 4 bases. The CDR3 sequence is CASSLAGLGYNEQFF. The CDR3 DNA follows: TGTGCCAGCTCATTAGCGGGATTGGGGTACAATGAGCAGTTCTTC.

The table lists this clone with a few counts. The chain is built from TRBV19 and TRBJ2-1; 12 bases line up with TRBD2. V shed 4 bases, J shed 8 bases, and the junction held 6 bases outside the gene matches. The CDR3 has 15 amino acids. Germline V lookup: CDR1 LNHDA, CDR2 SQIVND (reference sequence). The CDR3 is CASSKTSGSFDEQFF. The CDR3 DNA is TGTGCCAGTAGTAAGACTAGCGGGAGTTTTGATGAGCAGTTCTTC.